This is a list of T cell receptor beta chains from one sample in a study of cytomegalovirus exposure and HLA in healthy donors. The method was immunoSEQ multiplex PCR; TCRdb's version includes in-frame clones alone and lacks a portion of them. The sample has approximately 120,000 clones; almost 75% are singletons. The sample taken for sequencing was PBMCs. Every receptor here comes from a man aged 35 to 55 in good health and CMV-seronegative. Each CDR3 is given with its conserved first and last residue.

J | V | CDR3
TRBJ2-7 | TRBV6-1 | CASVLGWTDPREQYF
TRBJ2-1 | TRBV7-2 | CASSQTSGSSEQFF
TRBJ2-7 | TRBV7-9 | CASSRGQGTYEQYF
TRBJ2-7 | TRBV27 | CASSAGLASSYEQYF
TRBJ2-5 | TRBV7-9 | CASSPLPGQFPEQYF
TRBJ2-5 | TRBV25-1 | CASSPTSGGETQYF
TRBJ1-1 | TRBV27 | CASSSPGTGQNTEAFF
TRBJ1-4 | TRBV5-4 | CASSTTGGSATNEKLFF
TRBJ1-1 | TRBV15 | CATSRDRVAMNTEAFF
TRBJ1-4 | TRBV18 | CASSSGTQNEKLFF
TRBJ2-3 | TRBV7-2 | CASSPHREQLF
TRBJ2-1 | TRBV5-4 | CASSLEAGGPYNEQFF
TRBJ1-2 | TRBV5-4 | CASTLGQYYGYTF
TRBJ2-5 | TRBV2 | CASSYGLKETQYF
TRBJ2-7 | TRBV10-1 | CASSLQGSYEQYF
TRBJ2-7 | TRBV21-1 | CASSDRSVSYEQYF
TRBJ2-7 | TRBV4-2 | CASSQAMGTGMYEQYF
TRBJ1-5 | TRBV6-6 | CASSLDQPQHF
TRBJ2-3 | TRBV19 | CASSIGTASPDTQYF
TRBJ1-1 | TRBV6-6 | CASSYLPLGANTEAFF
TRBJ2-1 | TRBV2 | CASSGGAGGHNEQFF
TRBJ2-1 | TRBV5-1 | CASSPREGAWYNEQFF
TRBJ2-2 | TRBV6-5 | CASSPPTGSAGELFF
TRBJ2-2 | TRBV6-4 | CASRRENTGELFF
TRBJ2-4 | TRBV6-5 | CASTPGWGINIQYF
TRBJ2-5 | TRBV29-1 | CSVEARGAGETQYF
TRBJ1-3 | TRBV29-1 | CSVEGGYSGNTIYF
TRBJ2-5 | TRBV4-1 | CASSLMKGPRAETQYF
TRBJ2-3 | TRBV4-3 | CASSQGGALSTDTQYF
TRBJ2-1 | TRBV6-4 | CASSSTGSHNEQFF
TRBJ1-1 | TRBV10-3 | CAINRGVNTEAFF
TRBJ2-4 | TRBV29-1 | CSVDGGSGDIQYF
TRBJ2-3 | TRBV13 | CASSLETSAYTQYF
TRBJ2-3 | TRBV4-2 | CASGNTDTQYF
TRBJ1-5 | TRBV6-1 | CASRGGEKEPQHF
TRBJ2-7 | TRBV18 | CASSAGTGVREQYF
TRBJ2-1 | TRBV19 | CASSITSGGEQFF
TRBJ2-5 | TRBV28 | CASSSFQGAETQYF
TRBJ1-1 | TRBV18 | CASSLDRPPNTEAFF
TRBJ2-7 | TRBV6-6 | CASSYSTGQHEQYF
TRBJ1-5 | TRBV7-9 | CSSSLGGVGQPQHF
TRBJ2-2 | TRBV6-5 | CASRTGNTGELFF
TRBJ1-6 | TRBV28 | CASSSGNQSPLHF
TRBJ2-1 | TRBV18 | CASSPQRYEQFF
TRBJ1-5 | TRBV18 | CASSRQEYSNQPQHF
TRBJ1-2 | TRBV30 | CAWSVRGKRYTF
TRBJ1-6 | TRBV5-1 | CASSPGDREGSPLHF
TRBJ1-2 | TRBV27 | CASSTRTPGNGYTF